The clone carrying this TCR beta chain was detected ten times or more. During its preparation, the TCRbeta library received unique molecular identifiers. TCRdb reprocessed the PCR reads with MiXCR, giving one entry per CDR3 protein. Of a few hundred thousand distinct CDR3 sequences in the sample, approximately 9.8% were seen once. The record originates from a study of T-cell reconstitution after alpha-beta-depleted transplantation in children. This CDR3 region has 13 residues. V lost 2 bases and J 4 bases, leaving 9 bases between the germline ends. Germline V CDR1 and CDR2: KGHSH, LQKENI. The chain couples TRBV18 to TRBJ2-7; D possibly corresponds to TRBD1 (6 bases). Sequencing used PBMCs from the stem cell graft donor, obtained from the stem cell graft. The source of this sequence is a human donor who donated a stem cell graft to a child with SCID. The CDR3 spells CASSPGTRYEQYF. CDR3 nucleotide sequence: TGTGCCAGCTCACCAGGGACACGATACGAGCAGTACTTC.